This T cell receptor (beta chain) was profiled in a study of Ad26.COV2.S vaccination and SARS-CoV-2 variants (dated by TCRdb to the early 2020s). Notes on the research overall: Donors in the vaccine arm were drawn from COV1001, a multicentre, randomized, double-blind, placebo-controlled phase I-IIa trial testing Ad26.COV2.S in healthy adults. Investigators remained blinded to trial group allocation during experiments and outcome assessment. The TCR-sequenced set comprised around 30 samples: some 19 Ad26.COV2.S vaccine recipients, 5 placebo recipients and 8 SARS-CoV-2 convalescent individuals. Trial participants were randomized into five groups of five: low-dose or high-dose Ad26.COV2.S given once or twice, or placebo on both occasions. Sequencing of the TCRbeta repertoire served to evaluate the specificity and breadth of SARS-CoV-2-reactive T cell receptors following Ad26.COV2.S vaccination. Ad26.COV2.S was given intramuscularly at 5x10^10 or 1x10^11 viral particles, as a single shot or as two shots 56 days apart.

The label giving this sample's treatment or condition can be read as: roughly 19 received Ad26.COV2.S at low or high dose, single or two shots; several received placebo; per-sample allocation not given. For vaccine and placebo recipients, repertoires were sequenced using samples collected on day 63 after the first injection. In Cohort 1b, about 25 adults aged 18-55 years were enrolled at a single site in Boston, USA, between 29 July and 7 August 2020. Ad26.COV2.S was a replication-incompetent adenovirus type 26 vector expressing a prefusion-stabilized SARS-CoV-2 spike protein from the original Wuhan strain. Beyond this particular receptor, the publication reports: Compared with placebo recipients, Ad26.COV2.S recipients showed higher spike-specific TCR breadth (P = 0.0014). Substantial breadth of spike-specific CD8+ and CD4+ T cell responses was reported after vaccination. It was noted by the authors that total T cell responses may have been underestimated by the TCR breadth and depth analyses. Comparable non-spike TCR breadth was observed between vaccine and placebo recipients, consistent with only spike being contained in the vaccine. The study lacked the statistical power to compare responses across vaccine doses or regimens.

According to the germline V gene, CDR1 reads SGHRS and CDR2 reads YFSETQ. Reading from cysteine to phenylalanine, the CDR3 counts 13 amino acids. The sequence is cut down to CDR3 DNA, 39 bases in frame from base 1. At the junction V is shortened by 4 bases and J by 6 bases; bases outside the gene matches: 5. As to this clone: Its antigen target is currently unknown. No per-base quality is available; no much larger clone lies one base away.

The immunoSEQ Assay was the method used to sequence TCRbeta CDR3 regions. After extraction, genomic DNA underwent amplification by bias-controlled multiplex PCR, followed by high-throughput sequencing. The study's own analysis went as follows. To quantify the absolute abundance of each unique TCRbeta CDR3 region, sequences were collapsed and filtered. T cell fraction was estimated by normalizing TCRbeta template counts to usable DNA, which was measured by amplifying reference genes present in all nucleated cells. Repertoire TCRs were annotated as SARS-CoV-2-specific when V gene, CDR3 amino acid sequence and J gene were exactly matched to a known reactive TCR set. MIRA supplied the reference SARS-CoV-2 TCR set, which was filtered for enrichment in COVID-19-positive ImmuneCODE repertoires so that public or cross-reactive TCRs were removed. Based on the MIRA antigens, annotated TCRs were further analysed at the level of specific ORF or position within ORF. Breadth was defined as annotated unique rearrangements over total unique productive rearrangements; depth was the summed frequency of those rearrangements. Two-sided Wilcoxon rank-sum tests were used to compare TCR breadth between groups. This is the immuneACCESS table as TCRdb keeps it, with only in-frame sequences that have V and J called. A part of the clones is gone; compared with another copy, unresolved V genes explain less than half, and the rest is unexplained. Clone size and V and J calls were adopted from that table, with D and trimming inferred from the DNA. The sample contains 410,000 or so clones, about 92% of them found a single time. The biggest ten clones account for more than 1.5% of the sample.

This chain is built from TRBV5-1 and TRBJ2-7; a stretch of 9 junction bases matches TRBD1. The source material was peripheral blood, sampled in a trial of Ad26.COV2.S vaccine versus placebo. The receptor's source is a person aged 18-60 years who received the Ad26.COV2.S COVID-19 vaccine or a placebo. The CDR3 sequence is CASSDGQGFEQYF. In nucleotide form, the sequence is TGCGCCAGCAGCGATGGACAGGGGTTCGAGCAGTACTTC.